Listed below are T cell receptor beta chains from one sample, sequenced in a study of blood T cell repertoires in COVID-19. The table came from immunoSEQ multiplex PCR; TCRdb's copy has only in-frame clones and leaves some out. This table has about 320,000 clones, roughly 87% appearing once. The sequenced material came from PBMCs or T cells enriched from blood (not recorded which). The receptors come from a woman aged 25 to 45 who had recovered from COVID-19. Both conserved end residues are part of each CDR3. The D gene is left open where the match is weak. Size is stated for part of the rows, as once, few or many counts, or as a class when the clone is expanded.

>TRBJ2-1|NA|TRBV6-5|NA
CASSTNREGNEQFF
TGTGCCAGCAGTACAAACAGGGAGGGTAATGAGCAGTTCTTC
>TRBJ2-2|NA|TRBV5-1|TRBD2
CASSLARGGSGELFF
TGCGCCAGCAGCTTGGCCCGGGGGGGCTCCGGGGAGCTGTTTTTT
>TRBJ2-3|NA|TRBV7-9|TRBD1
CASSSLGQGRTSTDTQYF
TGTGCCAGCAGCTCTTTGGGACAGGGGCGAACTAGCACAGATACGCAGTATTTT
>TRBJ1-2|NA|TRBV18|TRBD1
CASSPKSGTDYGYTF
TGTGCCAGCTCACCTAAATCCGGGACAGATTATGGCTACACCTTC
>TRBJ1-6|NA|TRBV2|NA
CASAEEIGGSPLHF
TGTGCCAGCGCAGAGGAGATCGGCGGCTCACCCCTCCACTTT
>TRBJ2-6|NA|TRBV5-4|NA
CASSSRSGANVLTF
TGTGCCAGCAGCTCCCGGTCTGGGGCCAACGTCCTGACTTTC
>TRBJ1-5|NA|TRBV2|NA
CASGGGSNQPQHF
TGTGCCAGTGGGGGAGGGAGCAATCAGCCCCAGCATTTT
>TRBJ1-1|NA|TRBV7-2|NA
CASSLVGSGTEAFF
TGTGCCAGCAGCTTAGTAGGGAGTGGGACTGAAGCTTTCTTT
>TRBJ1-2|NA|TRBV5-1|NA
CASSPRGGRGGYTF
TGCGCCAGCAGCCCAAGGGGTGGCAGGGGCGGCTACACCTTC
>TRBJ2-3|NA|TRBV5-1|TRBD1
CASSYGGQDYTQYF
TGCGCCAGCAGTTACGGAGGACAGGATTATACGCAGTATTTT
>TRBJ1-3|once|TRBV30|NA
CAWTPGGNTIYF
TGTGCCTGGACCCCAGGGGGAAACACCATATATTTT
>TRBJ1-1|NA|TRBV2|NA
CASKKVGIMNTEAFF
TGTGCCAGTAAGAAAGTGGGCATCATGAACACTGAAGCTTTCTTT
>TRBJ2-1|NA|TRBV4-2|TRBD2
CASSQIEPGLAVNTFYNEQFF
TGTGCCAGCAGCCAGATCGAACCGGGACTAGCGGTAAATACTTTCTACAATGAGCAGTTCTTC
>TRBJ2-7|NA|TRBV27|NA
CASSFGRAYEQYF
TGTGCCAGCAGTTTTGGCAGGGCCTACGAGCAGTACTTC
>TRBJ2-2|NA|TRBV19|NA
CASSNPPGGVTGELFF
TGTGCCAGTAGTAACCCCCCCGGCGGAGTCACCGGGGAGCTGTTTTTT
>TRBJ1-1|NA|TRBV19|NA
CASSPDSYIAEAFF
TGTGCCAGTAGTCCGGACAGTTATATCGCTGAAGCTTTCTTT
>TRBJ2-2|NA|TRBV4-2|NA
CASSQESRGTGELFF
TGTGCCAGCAGCCAAGAGTCCCGGGGCACCGGGGAGCTGTTTTTT
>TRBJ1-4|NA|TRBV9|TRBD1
CASSVDRGLYEKLFF
TGTGCCAGCAGCGTCGACAGGGGGCTCTATGAAAAACTGTTTTTT
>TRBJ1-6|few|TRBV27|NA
CASSLPPGALHF
TGTGCCAGCAGTTTACCGCCGGGGGCCCTCCACTTT
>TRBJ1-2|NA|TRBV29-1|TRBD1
CSATGVGPYGYTF
TGCAGCGCCACAGGGGTGGGCCCCTATGGCTACACCTTC
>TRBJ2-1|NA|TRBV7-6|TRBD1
CASSLAGQDSYNEQFF
TGTGCCAGCAGCTTAGCCGGACAGGATTCCTACAATGAGCAGTTCTTC
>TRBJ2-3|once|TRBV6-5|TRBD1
CASSYSTGGLGDTQYF
TGTGCCAGCAGTTACTCGACAGGGGGCTTAGGAGATACGCAGTATTTT
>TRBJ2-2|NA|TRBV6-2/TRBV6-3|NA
CASSRTDNLGELFF
TGTGCCAGCAGCCGTACTGACAATCTGGGGGAGCTGTTTTTT
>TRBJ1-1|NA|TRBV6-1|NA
CASSEAGGGGGTEAFF
TGTGCCAGCAGTGAAGCGGGAGGAGGGGGGGGAACTGAAGCTTTCTTT
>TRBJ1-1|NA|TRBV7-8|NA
CASSSPPGSTEAFF
TGTGCCAGCAGCTCCCCCCCGGGTTCCACTGAAGCTTTCTTT
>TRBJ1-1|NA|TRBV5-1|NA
CASSLVGRLNTEAFF
TGCGCCAGCAGCTTGGTGGGCAGGCTGAACACTGAAGCTTTCTTT
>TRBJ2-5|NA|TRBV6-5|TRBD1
CASSYSGQGASETQYF
TGTGCCAGCAGTTACTCAGGACAGGGGGCTTCGGAGACCCAGTACTTC
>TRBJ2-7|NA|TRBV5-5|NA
CASSLGAQGSYEQYF
TGTGCCAGCAGTCTTGGAGCCCAGGGTTCCTACGAGCAGTACTTC
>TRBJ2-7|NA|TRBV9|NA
CASSVEGGREQYF
TGTGCCAGCAGCGTAGAGGGGGGGCGCGAGCAGTACTTC
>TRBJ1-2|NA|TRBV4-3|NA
CASSQDGAGQSYGYTF
TGCGCCAGCAGCCAAGATGGGGCAGGACAATCCTATGGCTACACCTTC
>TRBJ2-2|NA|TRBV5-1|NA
CASSLSQGGYTGELFF
TGCGCCAGCAGCTTGTCCCAGGGTGGTTACACCGGGGAGCTGTTTTTT
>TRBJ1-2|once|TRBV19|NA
CASRMTEANYGYTF
TGTGCCAGTAGGATGACAGAGGCTAACTATGGCTACACCTTC
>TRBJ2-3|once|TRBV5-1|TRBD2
CASSSRGLAGRSDTQYF
TGCGCCAGCAGCTCCCGGGGGCTAGCGGGGAGGTCAGATACGCAGTATTTT